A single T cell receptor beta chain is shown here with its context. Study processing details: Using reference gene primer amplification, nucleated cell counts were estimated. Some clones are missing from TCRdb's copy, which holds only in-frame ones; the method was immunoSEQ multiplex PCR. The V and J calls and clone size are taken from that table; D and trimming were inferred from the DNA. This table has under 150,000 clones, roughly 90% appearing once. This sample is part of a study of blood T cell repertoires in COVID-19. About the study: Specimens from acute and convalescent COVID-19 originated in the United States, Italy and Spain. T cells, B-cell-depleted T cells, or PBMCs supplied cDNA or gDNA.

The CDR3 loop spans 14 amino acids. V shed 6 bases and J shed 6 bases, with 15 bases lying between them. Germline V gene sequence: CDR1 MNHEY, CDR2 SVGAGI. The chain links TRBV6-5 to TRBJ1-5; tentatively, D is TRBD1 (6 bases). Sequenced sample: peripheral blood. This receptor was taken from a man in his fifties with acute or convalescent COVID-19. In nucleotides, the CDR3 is TGTGCCAGCAGGGGGGCCCCAACAAGTCAGCCCCAGCATTTT. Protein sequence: CASRGAPTSQPQHF.